The entry below describes one TCR beta chain. The source of the sample is a study of shared clonotypes between healthy human individuals. Germline loops: CDR1 SGDLS, CDR2 YYNGEE. The length of the CDR3 is 14 residues. Trimming left V 0 bases short and J 3 bases short, with 10 bases between. Generated by immunoSEQ multiplex PCR, the TCRdb table keeps only in-frame clones and is missing some. Among about 1.4 million clones listed, roughly 96% were seen once. The receptor was derived from a man aged 25-45 years in good health. The sequencing input was naive CD4+ T cells sorted from blood. Indicated subset: CD45RA+ positively selected. The V gene is TRBV9, the J gene TRBJ2-7; D might be TRBD2 (6 bases). CDR3 DNA sequence: TGTGCCAGCAGCGTAGGGGACTGGGGCTACGAGCAGTACTTC. Translated, it gives CASSVGDWGYEQYF.